This T cell receptor beta chain was documented in a study of early stage breast cancer tumors. Germline CDR1 SGHVS, CDR2 FNYEAQ. V gave up 4 bases and J gave up 2 bases; unmatched junction bases: 5. The CDR3 consists of 15 residues. Libraries were prepared by immunoSEQ multiplex PCR; TCRdb keeps only in-frame clonotypes and omits some of them. The data show just over 70,000 clones, approximately 79% seen once. This TCR derives from a person between 60 and 69 years old with breast cancer. The specimen sequenced was blood. V is TRBV7-6 and J is TRBJ2-1; 7 bases are a match to TRBD2. In DNA form, the CDR3 reads TGTGCCAGCAGCTCAGGACTAGTCGCCTACAATGAGCAGTTCTTC. Amino acid sequence: CASSSGLVAYNEQFF.